The 27 T cell receptor beta chains in this list originate from one sample, sequenced in a study of T cells in Graves' hyperthyroidism and ophthalmopathy. Regions amplified from RNA transcripts were the TCR beta CDR3 regions. An initial round of RT-PCR targeting the TCR CDR3 relied on the HTBI primer set. In TCRdb, the multiplex PCR reads were re-called with MiXCR into one record per CDR3 protein. The sample comprises hundreds of thousands of distinct CDR3 sequences, approximately 40% of which are singletons, and less than 35% rests with the top ten. The material sequenced was blood. The source of these receptors is a woman aged 40 to 50 with Graves' hyperthyroidism.

This clonotype was seen ten or more times. The chain couples TRBV15 to TRBJ1-1; no reliable D call. The V end was cut by 0 bases, the J end by 4 bases, with 9 bases between. The CDR3 loop spans 14 amino acids. The V gene's germline CDR1 is LNHNV and CDR2 YYDKDF (reference sequence). The CDR3 is CATSRDHLTTEAFF. CDR3 in DNA: TGTGCCACCAGCAGAGATCATTTGACCACTGAAGCTTTCTTT.

Note on this clonotype: At one boundary the junction diverges from the germline segment, which might be a read error. The V and J genes are TRBV10-2 and TRBJ1-2; D not resolved. The CDR3 is made up of 16 amino acids. Looked up from germline, CDR1 is WSHSY and CDR2 is SAAADI. CDR3 residues: CASREWTAIPESGYTF. The DNA for the CDR3 is TGCGCCAGCAGGGAGTGGACGGCGATCCCCGAATCTGGCTACACCTTC.

This clonotype was picked up a small number of times. This chain joins TRBV5-6 and TRBJ1-2, with D unresolved. The CDR3 is 15 residues long. The V and J ends lost 4 bases and 0 bases respectively, with 13 bases between them. Germline values: CDR1 SGHDT, CDR2 YYEEEE. The CDR3 region has the DNA TGTGCCAGCAGCCGCCCTCTCCGAGCTAACTATGGCTACACCTTC. Translating it yields CASSRPLRANYGYTF.

This clonotype has ten or more counts. The chain is built from TRBV10-3 and TRBJ2-7, with TRBD1 matching 7 bases. Germline V lookup: CDR1 ENHRY, CDR2 SYGVKD. This CDR3 contains 15 residues. V was pared by 4 bases and J by 4 bases, with 10 bases of the junction left unmatched. Here the CDR3 reads CAISGGGGFLYEQYF. CDR3 sequence (DNA): TGTGCCATCAGTGGAGGGGGCGGCTTTCTGTACGAGCAGTACTTC.

The genes are TRBV5-6 and TRBJ1-5, with D tentatively TRBD1 (5 bases). Deletions cut 0 bases from V and 6 bases from J, with 10 bases between. This CDR3 has 14 residues. Germline V gene lookup returns CDR1 SGHDT and CDR2 YYEEEE. The CDR3 loop reads CASSLAGYGQPQHF. CDR3 DNA sequence: TGTGCCAGCAGCTTGGCAGGGTATGGTCAGCCCCAGCATTTT.

This clonotype was detected only once. A much larger clone lies one base from this, so it may be a read error. The chain links TRBV29-1 to TRBJ1-2; D is unclear. The CDR3 sequence is 10 residues long. Germline-derived CDR1 and CDR2 are SQVTM and ANQGSEA. The CDR3 sequence: CSVDWGGYAF. The CDR3 region has the DNA TGCAGCGTTGATTGGGGTGGCTACGCCTTC.

This clonotype has a count of ten or more. The chain employs TRBV9 and TRBJ1-4; 7 bases map to TRBD1. The V segment lost 4 bases and the J segment 6 bases; nucleotides outside the gene matches: 9. CDR3 length: 15 amino acids. Germline-derived CDR1 and CDR2 are SGDLS and YYNGEE. The CDR3 DNA follows: TGTGCCAGCAGCCCTAGGACAGGAGCCTATGAAAAACTGTTTTTT. Protein sequence: CASSPRTGAYEKLFF.

The V gene is TRBV11-3, the J gene TRBJ1-1; a weak D match, TRBD1 (5 bases). This CDR3 region has 16 residues. V lost 6 bases and J lost 3, with 20 bases in between. Germline-derived CDR1 and CDR2 are SGHNT and YENEEA. The CDR3 spells CASSPGFTGGDTEAFF. The CDR3 DNA reads TGTGCCAGCAGTCCAGGGTTCACCGGGGGGGACACTGAAGCTTTCTTT.

Comments on this clonotype: Possible read error: a much larger clone is one base away. The chain is built from TRBV24-1 and TRBJ1-6; 9 nucleotides line up with TRBD1. Germline CDR1 KGHDR, CDR2 SFDVKD. The CDR3 runs to 16 residues. J lost 8 bases, V lost 4 bases, and 8 bases had no gene match. The CDR3 spells CATSETRTGADSPLHF. In DNA, the CDR3 is TGTGCCACCAGTGAGACGAGGACAGGGGCGGATTCACCCCTCCACTTT.

Ten or more counts support this clonotype. This chain links TRBV5-1 with TRBJ1-6; a possible D gene is TRBD1 (6 bases). Germline assignment: CDR1 SGHRS and CDR2 YFSETQ. The CDR3 sequence is 16 residues long. V was pared by 1 base and J by 7 bases, with 15 bases between. The CDR3 nucleotides read TGCGCCAGCAGCTTGATCCCGGGACACGTAAATTCACCCCTCCACTTT. Translated, it gives CASSLIPGHVNSPLHF.

This clonotype was observed many times. V usage is TRBV7-2 and J usage is TRBJ1-2; D possibly corresponds to TRBD1 (6 bases). Trimming shortened V by 5 bases and J by 0 bases, and 28 bases separated the two germline ends. Per germline, CDR1 SGHTA and CDR2 FQGNSA. The CDR3 length is 20 residues. DNA of the CDR3: TGTGCCAGCAGCCTCAGGGCCTCGCGGGGGCGCACCACAGCTAACTATGGCTACACCTTC. It translates to CASSLRASRGRTTANYGYTF. The whole variable domain, remainder taken from reference TRBV7-2 and TRBJ1-2, is GAGVSQSPSNKVTEKGKDVELRCDPISGHTALYWYRQSLGQGLEFLIYFQGNSAPDKSGLPSDRFSAERTGGSVSTLTIQRTQQEDSAVYLCASSLRASRGRTTANYGYTFGSGTRLTVV.

The chain carries TRBV6-2 or TRBV6-3 and TRBJ1-3; 11 nucleotides agree with TRBD1. Germline CDR1 MNHEY, CDR2 SVGEGT. There are 15 residues in the CDR3. The CDR3 coding sequence is TGTGCTAGTACGTCGGGACAGGGGGCTGGAAACACCATATATTTT. Residues: CASTSGQGAGNTIYF.

The sample holds many counts of this clonotype. This chain links TRBV24-1 with TRBJ1-4; D perhaps matches TRBD1 (6 bases). With 4 bases removed from V and 6 bases from J, the gap between germline ends came to 8 bases. This CDR3 is 13 amino acids long. Germline V gene sequence: CDR1 KGHDR, CDR2 SFDVKD. CDR3 sequence reads: CATSEGGDEKLFF. In DNA, the CDR3 is TGTGCCACCAGTGAAGGGGGGGATGAAAAACTGTTTTTT.

The chain joins TRBV28 to TRBJ1-6; D possibly corresponds to TRBD1 (6 bases). The CDR3 extends over 14 amino acids. Germline CDR1 is MDHEN and CDR2 is SYDVKM. V shed 3 bases and J shed 13 bases, with 16 bases lying between them. The CDR3 DNA reads as TGTGCCAGCAGTTTGGCGAGGGGGTGGTCGCCCCTCCACTTT. The encoded protein is CASSLARGWSPLHF.

The chain has TRBV11-2 and TRBJ2-2; TRBD1 might be the D (6 bases). Trimming removed 5 bases from V and 4 bases from J, with 20 bases in between. There are 17 residues in the CDR3. CDR1 and CDR2 (germline): SGHAT, FQNNGV. The CDR3 spells CASSVVGSGVRTGELFF. DNA for the CDR3: TGTGCCAGCAGCGTAGTAGGGTCAGGGGTTCGCACCGGGGAGCTGTTTTTT.

The gene calls are TRBV9 and TRBJ1-2, with 8 bases fitting TRBD1. The length of the CDR3 is 18 residues. V trimming: 0 bases; J trimming: 1 base; junction bases outside the gene matches: 11. Germline V CDR1 and CDR2: SGDLS, YYNGEE. The CDR3 loop reads CASSVELAGGTINYGYTF. In DNA form, the CDR3 reads TGTGCCAGCAGCGTAGAGCTGGCAGGGGGCACAATTAACTATGGCTACACCTTC.

V and J are TRBV7-2 and TRBJ1-2, with D tentatively TRBD1 (6 bases). The length of the CDR3 is 16 residues. V was pared by 5 bases and J by 5 bases, with 21 bases between. CDR1 and CDR2 (germline): SGHTA, FQGNSA. DNA of the CDR3: TGTGCCAGCAGCCCAAGGGGGAGGCCGGCGGCTTATGGCTACACCTTC. It specifies CASSPRGRPAAYGYTF.

This clonotype showed up just a few times. CDR3 protein: CASSTSGSGNTIYF. CDR3 in DNA: TGTGCCAGTAGTACTTCAGGGTCTGGAAACACCATATATTTT. V is TRBV19 and J is TRBJ1-3; weak D call: TRBD1 (5 bases). Trimming stripped 4 bases from V and 1 base from J, with 8 bases between. Per the germline V gene, CDR1 is LNHDA and CDR2 is SQIVND (reference sequence). This CDR3 spans 14 amino acids.

This clonotype was counted ten times or more. The chain is built from TRBV2 and TRBJ1-2, with 7 nucleotides matching TRBD1. CDR1 and CDR2 (germline): SNHLY, FYNNEI. The CDR3 covers 13 residues. V gave up 7 bases and J gave up 4 bases; unmatched junction bases: 6. The CDR3, as DNA: TGTGCCAGCACTACAGGGGAGACCTATGGCTACACCTTC. Translating gives CASTTGETYGYTF. Variable domain in full (rest from reference TRBV2 and TRBJ1-2): EPEVTQTPSHQVTQMGQEVILRCVPISNHLYFYWYRQILGQKVEFLVSFYNNEISEKSEIFDDQFSVERPDGSNFTLKIRSTKLEDSAMYFCASTTGETYGYTFGSGTRLTVV.

This clonotype has only one observation. This sequence joins TRBV20-1 and TRBJ2-3; 14 bases are shared with TRBD2. The CDR3 contains 16 residues. From germline, CDR1 is DFQATT and CDR2 SNEGSKA (reference sequence). Losses at the gene ends were 1 base for V and 7 bases for J; bases not matched to a gene: 7. CDR3 coding DNA: TGCAGTGCTAGAGTCGGGACTAGCGGGAGTGAGAATACGCAGTATTTT. This codes for CSARVGTSGSENTQYF.

The chain recombines TRBV5-8 with TRBJ2-6, with D perhaps TRBD1 (5 bases). The V and J ends lost 5 bases and 1 base respectively, with 25 bases between them. Germline V gene sequence: CDR1 SGHTS, CDR2 YDEGEE. The CDR3 sequence is 20 residues long. CDR3 DNA: TGTGCCAGCAGTCTTGCAGGGCAAAGGCCTCTACGGTCTGGGGCCAACGTCCTGACTTTC. Translation gives CASSLAGQRPLRSGANVLTF.

The rearrangement links TRBV19 to TRBJ1-2; possibly TRBD1 for D (5 bases). CDR3 length: 14 amino acids. Trimming took off 4 bases at V and 1 base at J, with 10 bases between the two ends. Germline V gene lookup returns CDR1 LNHDA and CDR2 SQIVND (reference sequence). CDR3: CASSSSQGNYGYTF. For the CDR3, the DNA is TGTGCCAGTAGTAGTTCCCAGGGTAACTATGGCTACACCTTC.

In its sample, this clonotype was seen many times. V and J are TRBV7-9 and TRBJ1-1; 9 bases are shared with TRBD1. V lost 1 base to trimming and J lost 5 bases; unmatched junction nucleotides: 5. CDR3 length: 15 amino acids. Germline CDR1 and CDR2: SEHNR and FQNEAQ (reference sequence). CDR3 DNA: TGTGCCAGCAGCTTAGATCACAGGGGGCTTACTGAAGCTTTCTTT. Protein: CASSLDHRGLTEAFF.

In its sample, this clonotype was seen a few times. The chain is built from TRBV6-5 and TRBJ1-2, with 7 nucleotides matching TRBD1. Trimming at V came to 0 bases and at J to 2 bases, leaving 3 bases not matched to a gene. CDR1 is MNHEY and CDR2 is SVGAGI in the germline V gene. The CDR3 length is 15 residues. This chain's CDR3 is CASSYSGQENYGYTF. DNA for the CDR3: TGTGCCAGCAGTTACTCCGGACAGGAAAACTATGGCTACACCTTC.

The rearrangement joins TRBV6-2 or TRBV6-3 to TRBJ1-1; the D is unclear. V was clipped by 8 bases and J by 2 bases, with 12 bases between them. The germline V gene has CDR1 MNHEY and CDR2 SVGEGT. CDR3 length: 13 amino acids. CDR3 loop: CASSPSTNTEAFF. The CDR3 coding sequence is TGTGCCAGCTCACCGTCCACAAACACTGAAGCTTTCTTT.

The V call is TRBV10-3, the J call TRBJ2-6; weak D call: TRBD1 (7 bases). The germline gives CDR1 ENHRY, CDR2 SYGVKD. V lost 4 bases and J lost 11, with 15 bases in between. This CDR3 spans 14 amino acids. Written as DNA, the CDR3 is TGTGCCATCAGTGGTGTCGACAGGGACTACGTCCTGACTTTC. This translates into CAISGVDRDYVLTF.

In this sample, this clonotype turned up many times. The gene calls are TRBV4-2 and TRBJ1-2, with a weak D call TRBD1 (6 bases). CDR3 length: 17 residues. Per the germline V gene, CDR1 is LGHNA and CDR2 is YNFKEQ. Trimming removed 3 bases from V and 3 bases from J, with 20 bases in between. The CDR3 loop reads CASSQSGQPSTDYGYTF. CDR3 nucleotide sequence: TGTGCCAGCAGCCAGAGTGGACAGCCGAGTACGGACTATGGCTACACCTTC.